These T cell receptor beta chains were read from a single sample in a study of human T cells and chemical hapten exposure. TCRdb analysed the RACE reads with MiXCR anew, one entry per CDR3 protein. The data show some 110,000 distinct CDR3 sequences, 9.5% to 13% seen once. Specimen: whole blood, collected in connection with sensitization to the hapten diphenylcyclopropenone (DPC). The receptors here all came from a woman in her fifties or sixties with alopecia areata. Some clones in this sample may be carry-over from other donors' samples. CDR3s include the opening cysteine and the closing phenylalanine or tryptophan.

CDR3aa: CASRAIQQGSLLTGELFF
v_gene: TRBV11-2
j_gene: TRBJ2-2

CDR3aa: CASSIFQGWSNQPQHF
v_gene: TRBV19
j_gene: TRBJ1-5

CDR3aa: CASISPGWAGELFF
v_gene: TRBV12-3/TRBV12-4
j_gene: TRBJ2-2

CDR3aa: CASSRPGGRAYEQYF
v_gene: TRBV18
j_gene: TRBJ2-7

CDR3aa: CSVARGQETQYF
v_gene: TRBV29-1
j_gene: TRBJ2-5

CDR3aa: CATSDLAQPTGELFF
v_gene: TRBV24-1
j_gene: TRBJ2-2

CDR3aa: CASSVGLAGGSETQYF
v_gene: TRBV7-2
j_gene: TRBJ2-5

CDR3aa: CASSFSWTAYNEKLFF
v_gene: TRBV7-2
j_gene: TRBJ1-4

CDR3aa: CASSIGPGLAGSWYNEQFF
v_gene: TRBV19
j_gene: TRBJ2-1

CDR3aa: CASSQDKIRYTGELFF
v_gene: TRBV3-1
j_gene: TRBJ2-2

CDR3aa: CASSFRGGSKTEAFF
v_gene: TRBV5-6
j_gene: TRBJ1-1

CDR3aa: CASSLPREIGYEQYF
v_gene: TRBV13
j_gene: TRBJ2-7

CDR3aa: CASSLSRGRVGELFF
v_gene: TRBV12-3/TRBV12-4
j_gene: TRBJ2-2

CDR3aa: CASSRGVLAGLFTDTQYF
v_gene: TRBV6-5
j_gene: TRBJ2-3

CDR3aa: CASSLGAGTGREVTQYF
v_gene: TRBV7-6
j_gene: TRBJ2-5

CDR3aa: CASSYLRLNTEAFF
v_gene: TRBV6-2/TRBV6-3
j_gene: TRBJ1-1

CDR3aa: CASSSASARQPQHF
v_gene: TRBV6-2/TRBV6-3
j_gene: TRBJ1-5

CDR3aa: CASSAGQGRHEQFF
v_gene: TRBV5-1
j_gene: TRBJ2-1

CDR3aa: CASSLLADTQYF
v_gene: TRBV11-2
j_gene: TRBJ2-3

CDR3aa: CASSQEGNRAGGRNTQYF
v_gene: TRBV4-1
j_gene: TRBJ2-3

CDR3aa: CASSLGQGVGQPQHF
v_gene: TRBV6-6
j_gene: TRBJ1-5

CDR3aa: CASSLIGTEHSYGYTF
v_gene: TRBV7-9
j_gene: TRBJ1-2

CDR3aa: CSACRVGGTEAFF
v_gene: TRBV20-1
j_gene: TRBJ1-1

CDR3aa: CASRYLQGEAFF
v_gene: TRBV6-6
j_gene: TRBJ1-1

CDR3aa: CASTTSGAPNEQFF
v_gene: TRBV7-2
j_gene: TRBJ2-1

CDR3aa: CASSPPGHNEQFF
v_gene: TRBV18
j_gene: TRBJ2-1

CDR3aa: CASSLGREPELVFF
v_gene: TRBV5-4
j_gene: TRBJ2-2

CDR3aa: CASSPGTGERQAYGYTF
v_gene: TRBV18
j_gene: TRBJ1-2

CDR3aa: CASTPRTDLNEKLFF
v_gene: TRBV5-5
j_gene: TRBJ1-4

CDR3aa: CASSQDGTGAYNEQFF
v_gene: TRBV4-3
j_gene: TRBJ2-1

CDR3aa: CASSPSRGEQFF
v_gene: TRBV18
j_gene: TRBJ2-1

CDR3aa: CASSLRQNTEAFF
v_gene: TRBV28
j_gene: TRBJ1-1

CDR3aa: CSARESGFQGKSYNEQFF
v_gene: TRBV20-1
j_gene: TRBJ2-1

CDR3aa: CASSDGYSGANVLTF
v_gene: TRBV2
j_gene: TRBJ2-6

CDR3aa: CASSQGGGGSRYEQYF
v_gene: TRBV3-1
j_gene: TRBJ2-7

CDR3aa: CSVLTTRRETQYF
v_gene: TRBV29-1
j_gene: TRBJ2-5

CDR3aa: CATWNTEAFF
v_gene: TRBV6-6
j_gene: TRBJ1-1

CDR3aa: CASSSIAATGELFF
v_gene: TRBV5-1
j_gene: TRBJ2-2

CDR3aa: CASLGRAVTGELFF
v_gene: TRBV6-2/TRBV6-3
j_gene: TRBJ2-2

CDR3aa: CATSQGANYEQYF
v_gene: TRBV15
j_gene: TRBJ2-7

CDR3aa: CSSRGANTGELFF
v_gene: TRBV29-1
j_gene: TRBJ2-2